This T cell receptor (beta chain) was captured by sequencing in a study of OX40 agonist ivuxolimab in advanced cancers. Using immunoSEQ multiplex PCR, the repertoire was profiled, and TCRdb retains in-frame clones only, with some absent. The profile shows tens of thousands of clones, approximately 80% of them singletons. Sampling of blood occurred at baseline, cycle 4 day 1, and cycle 7 day 1. V dropped 5 bases and J dropped 0 bases, with 7 bases sitting between them. This CDR3 is built from 13 residues. Germline V gives CDR1 SGHVS, CDR2 FNYEAQ. The TCR was taken from an adult with an advanced solid tumor such as melanoma, head and neck, liver or kidney cancer. The chain recombines TRBV7-6 with TRBJ1-1; D gene unclear. The starting material was CD4+ or CD8+ T cells sorted from blood, obtained in a trial of the OX40 agonist ivuxolimab. This CDR3 is CASSPGLNTEAFF. As DNA, the CDR3 is TGTGCCAGCAGCCCTGGTCTGAACACTGAAGCTTTCTTT.